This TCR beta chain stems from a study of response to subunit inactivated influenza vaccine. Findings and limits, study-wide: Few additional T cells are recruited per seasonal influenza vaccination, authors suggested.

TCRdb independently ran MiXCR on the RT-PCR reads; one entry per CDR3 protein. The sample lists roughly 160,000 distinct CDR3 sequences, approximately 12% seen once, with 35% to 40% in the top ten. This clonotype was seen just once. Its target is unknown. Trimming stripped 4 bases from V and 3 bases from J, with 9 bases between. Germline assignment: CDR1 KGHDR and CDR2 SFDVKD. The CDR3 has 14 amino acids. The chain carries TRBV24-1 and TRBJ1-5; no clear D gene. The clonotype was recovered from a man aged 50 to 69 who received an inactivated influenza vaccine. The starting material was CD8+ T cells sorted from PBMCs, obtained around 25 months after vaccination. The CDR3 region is CATSDGPINQPQHF. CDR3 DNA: TGTGCCACCAGTGACGGACCGATCAATCAGCCCCAGCATTTT.